This entry is about one T cell receptor (beta chain). Antigen unknown. Only in-frame clones appear in the TCRdb table, and some are missing; sequencing was by immunoSEQ multiplex PCR. Counted here are about 14,000 clones, under 85% occurring once; the ten biggest clones make up approximately 39%. These data belong to a study of T cell responses to AZD1222 COVID-19 vaccine. This CDR3 comprises 15 residues. Germline-derived CDR1 and CDR2 are LNHDA and SQIVND (reference sequence). J was trimmed by 5 bases and V by 6 bases; bases with no gene match: 9. Pooling covered second doses at about 4 or about 12 weeks. Findings of the study overall: Nearly half of the spike-specific TCRs reportedly recognize variant regions that carry no mutations. Females outnumbered males among donors, who were mostly white British; clonal diversity was possibly underestimated.

The specimen was peripheral blood, collected 28 days after the second AZD1222 dose. This receptor was obtained from an adult who received the AZD1222 COVID-19 vaccine. J is TRBJ2-1 and V is TRBV19, with 8 bases identical to TRBD1. CDR3: CASRYRGTSNNEQFF. DNA of the CDR3: TGTGCCAGTAGGTACAGGGGGACATCGAACAATGAGCAGTTCTTC.